This TCR beta chain came from a study of CD8+CD57+ T cells in acquired aplastic anemia. Study-level information: Yields of DNA that came from sorted CD4+ and CD8+ cells averaged roughly 3 ug.

The template used for profiling TCR beta VDJ and CDR3 was genomic DNA. One entry per CDR3 protein results from TCRdb running MiXCR on the reads. The sample comprises over 150,000 distinct CDR3 sequences, over 50% of which are singletons, and 9.5% to 15% rests with the top ten. Germline V gene data show CDR1 as DFQATT and CDR2 as SNEGSKA (reference sequence). The V segment lost 6 bases and the J segment 3 bases; nucleotides outside the gene matches: 9. The CDR3 has 15 amino acids. Flow cytometry had shown expanded CD8+CD57+ cells in the patients chosen for sequencing. Severe acquired aplastic anemia affected all patients. General study results and limits: Roughly 31 was the count of CD8+ CDR3 sequences that patients shared with controls.

Concerning this clonotype: Its specificity is unknown.

J is TRBJ1-2 and V is TRBV20-1; 11 positions match TRBD1. This sequence originates from a human donor with aplastic anemia. Sequencing was done on a sample of sorted CD4+, CD8+, or CD8+CD57+ T cells (not recorded which) from PBMCs. The CDR3 coding sequence is TGCAGTGCCTCCCGGACAGGGGGCTGGGACTATGGCTACACCTTC. As protein: CSASRTGGWDYGYTF.